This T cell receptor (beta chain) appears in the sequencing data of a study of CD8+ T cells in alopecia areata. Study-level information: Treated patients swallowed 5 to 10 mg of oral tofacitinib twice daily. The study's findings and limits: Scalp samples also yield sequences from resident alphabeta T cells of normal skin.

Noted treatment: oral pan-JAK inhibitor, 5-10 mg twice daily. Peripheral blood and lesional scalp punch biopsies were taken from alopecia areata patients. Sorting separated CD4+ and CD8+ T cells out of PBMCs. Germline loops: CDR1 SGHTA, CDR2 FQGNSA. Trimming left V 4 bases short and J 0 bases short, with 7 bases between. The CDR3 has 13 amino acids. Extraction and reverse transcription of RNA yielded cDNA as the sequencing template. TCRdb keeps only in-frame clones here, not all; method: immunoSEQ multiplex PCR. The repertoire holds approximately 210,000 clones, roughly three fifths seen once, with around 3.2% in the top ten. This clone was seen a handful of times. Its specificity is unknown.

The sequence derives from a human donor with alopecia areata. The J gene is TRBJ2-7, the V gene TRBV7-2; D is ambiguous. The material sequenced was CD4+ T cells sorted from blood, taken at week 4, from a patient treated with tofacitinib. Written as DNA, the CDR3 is TGTGCCAGCAGCTCTTTCCCCTCCTACGAGCAGTACTTC. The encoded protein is CASSSFPSYEQYF. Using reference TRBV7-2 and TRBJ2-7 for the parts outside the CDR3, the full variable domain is GAGVSQSPSNKVTEKGKDVELRCDPISGHTALYWYRQSLGQGLEFLIYFQGNSAPDKSGLPSDRFSAERTGGSVSTLTIQRTQQEDSAVYLCASSSFPSYEQYFGPGTRLTVT.